These 17 T cell receptor beta chains originate from one sample sequenced in a study of blood T cell repertoires in COVID-19. Clones were sequenced by immunoSEQ multiplex PCR, and TCRdb holds only the in-frame ones, with some missing. This table has tens of thousands of clones, about 80% appearing once. Sequencing used peripheral blood. The receptors shown here come from a human donor in a cohort sampled during active COVID-19.

The chain joins TRBV7-9 to TRBJ2-2, with a possible D match to TRBD1 (5 bases). The ends were cut back, 5 bases at V and 5 bases at J, with 9 bases in the middle. The CDR3 loop spans 13 amino acids. In germline, CDR1 is SEHNR, CDR2 FQNEAQ (reference sequence). The CDR3, as DNA: TGTGCCAGCAGCCCCCAGGGAACCGGGGAGCTGTTTTTT. Translating it yields CASSPQGTGELFF.

The rearrangement uses TRBV7-3 and TRBJ1-1; TRBD1 is a possible D gene (6 bases). The CDR3 loop spans 12 amino acids. Germline V lookup: CDR1 SGHTA, CDR2 FQGTGA. V gave up 3 bases and J gave up 9 bases, with 11 bases separating them. The DNA of the CDR3 is TGTGCCAGCAGCTTCAGGACAGCCAAAGCTTTCTTT. Translation gives CASSFRTAKAFF. Using reference TRBV7-3 and TRBJ1-1 for the parts outside the CDR3, the full variable domain is GAGVSQTPSNKVTEKGKYVELRCDPISGHTALYWYRQSLGQGPEFLIYFQGTGAADDSGLPNDRFFAVRPEGSVSTLKIQRTERGDSAVYLCASSFRTAKAFFGQGTRLTVV.

V and J are TRBV28 and TRBJ1-1, with TRBD1 as a possible D gene (6 bases). Germline loops: CDR1 MDHEN, CDR2 SYDVKM. There are 15 residues in the CDR3. V lost 7 bases, J lost 0 bases, and 15 bases lay in between. The DNA for the CDR3 is TGTGCCAGCACCTTAGGGGGATTAGTGAACACTGAAGCTTTCTTT. This translates into CASTLGGLVNTEAFF.

This clone counts as medium-sized. This chain connects TRBV11-2 to TRBJ1-6; D gene unclear. The CDR3 has 14 residues. Trimming took 4 bases from V and 8 from J, leaving 12 bases between them. Germline V gene sequence: CDR1 SGHAT, CDR2 FQNNGV. The CDR3: CASSSSAGYSPLHF. In nucleotides, the CDR3 is TGTGCCAGCAGCTCCTCTGCGGGGTATTCACCCCTCCACTTT.

This clone has only one observation. The chain uses TRBV9 and TRBJ2-7; TRBD1 matches 11 bases. Germline V gene lookup returns CDR1 SGDLS and CDR2 YYNGEE. CDR3 size: 15 residues. Trimming took 0 bases from V and 4 from J; bases not matched to a gene: 3. CDR3 sequence reads: CASSVGDRGSYEQYF. The CDR3 DNA reads TGTGCCAGCAGCGTAGGGGACAGGGGGTCATACGAGCAGTACTTC. Using reference TRBV9 and TRBJ2-7 for the parts outside the CDR3, the full variable domain is DSGVTQTPKHLITATGQRVTLRCSPRSGDLSVYWYQQSLDQGLQFLIQYYNGEERAKGNILERFSAQQFPDLHSELNLSSLELGDSALYFCASSVGDRGSYEQYFGPGTRLTVT.

The rearrangement joins TRBV6-1 to TRBJ1-1; possible D gene TRBD1, 5 bases. The CDR3 is 20 residues long. Germline CDR1 and CDR2: MNHNS and SASEGT. The V gene lost 0 bases and the J gene lost 2 bases, with 25 bases spanning the gap. DNA of the CDR3: TGTGCCAGCAGTGAAGCGCTGTGGTCGGCAGGCGGACAAAGAAACACTGAAGCTTTCTTT. This translates into CASSEALWSAGGQRNTEAFF.

This clone occurred a few times. The chain uses TRBV19 and TRBJ1-5; tentatively, D is TRBD1 (6 bases). The CDR3 is 11 residues long. Germline-derived CDR1 and CDR2 are LNHDA and SQIVND (reference sequence). This CDR3 reads CAAGGEQPQHF. In DNA form, the CDR3 reads TGTGCAGCTGGGGGCGAGCAGCCCCAGCATTTT.

The chain combines TRBV6-6 with TRBJ1-5, with D possibly TRBD1 on 6 matching bases. This CDR3 contains 13 residues. Germline lookup yields CDR1 MNHNY and CDR2 SVGAGI (reference sequence). V was clipped by 2 bases and J by 7 bases, with 9 bases between them. The CDR3, as DNA: TGTGCCAGCAGTTACCGCAGGGGACAGCCCCAGCATTTT. This gives the protein CASSYRRGQPQHF.

A single count supports this clone. The V call is TRBV7-9, the J call TRBJ1-4; weak D call: TRBD1 (5 bases). Trimming cost V 4 bases and J 5 bases, with 14 bases left between them. The CDR3 length is 15 residues. From germline, CDR1 is SEHNR and CDR2 FQNEAQ (reference sequence). CDR3 sequence (DNA): TGTGCCAGCAGCTCCGGGACTGGGGCGAATGAAAAACTGTTTTTT. As protein: CASSSGTGANEKLFF. The entire variable domain, with the rest obtained from reference TRBV7-9 and TRBJ1-4, is as follows: DTGVSQNPRHKITKRGQNVTFRCDPISEHNRLYWYRQTLGQGPEFLTYFQNEAQLEKSRLLSDRFSAERPKGSFSTLEIQRTEQGDSAMYLCASSSGTGANEKLFFGSGTQLSVL.

This clone was detected only once. The chain carries TRBV19 and TRBJ1-5, with 9 bases identical to TRBD1. CDR1 is LNHDA, CDR2 SQIVND, per germline (reference sequence). The CDR3 has 15 amino acids. Trimming removed 4 bases from V and 5 bases from J; junction bases left unmatched: 6. CDR3 DNA sequence: TGTGCCAGTAGTAAACAGGGGGCCGGGGATCAGCCCCAGCATTTT. Translated, it gives CASSKQGAGDQPQHF.

The V gene is TRBV18, the J gene TRBJ2-5; perhaps TRBD2 as D (6 bases). V lost 0 bases and J 5 bases, leaving 13 bases between the germline ends. Germline V gene data show CDR1 as KGHSH and CDR2 as LQKENI. The CDR3 consists of 15 residues. Here the CDR3 reads CASSPPRTSQETQYF. CDR3 in DNA: TGTGCCAGCTCACCACCGCGAACTAGCCAGGAGACCCAGTACTTC.

This chain joins TRBV14 and TRBJ2-2, with 9 bases that match TRBD1. Germline trimming cut 2 bases from V and 1 base from J; bases unmatched to any gene: 5. This CDR3 has 17 residues. Germline values: CDR1 SGHDN, CDR2 FVKESK. In nucleotides, the CDR3 is TGTGCCAGCAGCCAACTACCGGGACAGGGGAACACCGGGGAGCTGTTTTTT. Protein: CASSQLPGQGNTGELFF.

The chain carries TRBV19 and TRBJ2-4; TRBD2 might be the D (7 bases). The length of the CDR3 is 17 residues. Germline CDR1 reads LNHDA; CDR2 reads SQIVND (reference sequence). V shed 6 bases and J shed 0 bases, with 18 bases lying between them. The CDR3 reads CASSPGRRGLAKNIQYF. For the CDR3, the DNA is TGTGCCAGTAGCCCAGGCCGGCGGGGGCTAGCCAAAAACATTCAGTACTTC.

The chain combines TRBV2 with TRBJ1-1; unclear D gene. Germline V gene sequence: CDR1 SNHLY, CDR2 FYNNEI. The CDR3 is made up of 14 amino acids. The V and J ends lost 7 bases and 5 bases respectively, with 17 bases between them. This chain's CDR3 is CASTVLEGRTEAFF. DNA for the CDR3: TGTGCCAGCACTGTACTAGAAGGACGGACTGAAGCTTTCTTT.

This clone was counted a single time. The rearrangement uses TRBV5-6 and TRBJ1-2, with a possible D match to TRBD1 (6 bases). The CDR3 is 14 amino acids. Per germline, CDR1 SGHDT and CDR2 YYEEEE. Trimming pared 2 bases from V and 4 bases from J, leaving 12 bases between. Here the CDR3 DNA reads TGTGCCAGCAGCTTTAAAGACAGGTTCTATGGCTACACCTTC. It is translated as CASSFKDRFYGYTF.

The chain uses TRBV5-1 and TRBJ1-6; maybe TRBD1 (5 bases). This CDR3 has 18 amino acids. Trimming removed 0 bases at V and 0 bases at J, with 13 bases between. Germline assignment: CDR1 SGHRS and CDR2 YFSETQ. CDR3 residues: CASSLGQHGSSYNSPLHF. Here the CDR3 DNA reads TGCGCCAGCAGCTTGGGACAGCATGGCAGCTCCTATAATTCACCCCTCCACTTT.

The chain employs TRBV27 and TRBJ2-3; D is perhaps TRBD1 (8 bases). This CDR3 has 14 amino acids. Germline V gene sequence: CDR1 MNHEY, CDR2 SMNVEV (reference sequence). The V end was cut by 6 bases, the J end by 4 bases, with 14 bases between. This chain's CDR3 is CASRNRGGPDTQYF. The CDR3 bases are TGTGCCAGCAGAAACAGGGGGGGACCAGATACGCAGTATTTT.